Below, 32 T cell receptor beta chains from the same sample are listed, as sequenced in a study of blood T cells in healthy people across ages. Together with a sample-barcoded 5' primer, a J-beta primer mix was included in a second PCR lasting roughly 7 to 11 cycles. TCRdb re-analysed the 5' RACE reads in MiXCR, keeping a single row per CDR3 protein. The sample includes about 680,000 distinct CDR3 sequences, 45% to 50% of them seen just once. The material sequenced was blood. The receptors shown here come from a woman aged 55-69 years in good health.

The J gene is TRBJ1-4, the V gene TRBV28, with 7 bases aligning to TRBD1. Germline CDR1 is MDHEN and CDR2 is SYDVKM. This CDR3 is 13 amino acids long. Trimming cost V 6 bases and J 15 bases; bases outside gene matches: 13. CDR3 coding DNA: TGTGCCAGCAGCTTGAGCGGGGGACAGTTGGTGTTTTTT. Amino acid sequence: CASSLSGGQLVFF.

This rearrangement joins TRBV7-2 to TRBJ1-1; D gene unclear. The CDR3 length is 14 residues. Trimming removed 3 bases from V and 1 base from J, with 9 bases in between. Germline V gene sequence: CDR1 SGHTA, CDR2 FQGNSA. The CDR3 loop reads CASSFGPKNTEAFF. The DNA of the CDR3 is TGTGCCAGCAGCTTCGGACCGAAGAACACTGAAGCTTTCTTT.

This chain joins TRBV7-2 and TRBJ2-7; tentative D call: TRBD1 (5 bases). Germline V gene data show CDR1 as SGHTA and CDR2 as FQGNSA. V dropped 6 bases and J dropped 2 bases, with 17 bases sitting between them. This CDR3 spans 15 amino acids. The chain's CDR3 is CASSEDSSTTYEQYF. For the CDR3, the DNA is TGTGCCAGCAGTGAAGACAGCAGCACAACCTACGAGCAGTACTTC.

This clonotype has a handful of counts. The rearrangement joins TRBV7-2 to TRBJ1-2, with TRBD1 as a possible D gene (6 bases). Germline CDR1 reads SGHTA; CDR2 reads FQGNSA. Deletions cut 3 bases from V and 1 base from J, with 12 bases between. The CDR3 totals 15 residues. CDR3: CASSFSDRINYGYTF. Here the CDR3 DNA reads TGTGCCAGCAGCTTCTCGGACAGAATTAACTATGGCTACACCTTC.

The genes are TRBV2 and TRBJ2-5, with D uncertain. The germline V and J ends were trimmed by 6 bases and 3 bases, with 8 bases remaining between them. The CDR3 runs 12 residues. Germline CDR1 SNHLY, CDR2 FYNNEI. The CDR3 DNA is TGTGCCAGCAGAGTCAGCGAAGAGACCCAGTACTTC. It is translated as CASRVSEETQYF.

The chain carries TRBV21-1 and TRBJ2-3; the table gives TRBD2 as D, unverified against the DNA. TRBV21-1 is a listed pseudogene. This CDR3 is built from 16 residues. The CDR3 is CASSITSGRGTDTQYF. The CDR3 DNA sequence: TGTGCCAGCAGCATCACTAGCGGGAGGGGAACAGATACGCAGTATTTT.

The CDR3 DNA is TGTGCCAGCAGTGAACGGACCGCAGGGAGGGAGACCCAGTACTTC. Its protein product is CASSERTAGRETQYF. The chain combines TRBV6-1 with TRBJ2-5; a weak D match, TRBD2 (6 bases). Germline assignment: CDR1 MNHNS and CDR2 SASEGT. The CDR3 loop spans 15 amino acids. The ends were cut back, 2 bases at V and 5 bases at J, with 15 bases in the middle.

This clonotype was counted only a few times. This chain uses TRBV29-1 with TRBJ2-3, with 8 bases matching TRBD2. Germline CDR1 SQVTM, CDR2 ANQGSEA. The CDR3 has 15 amino acids. Trimming removed 5 bases from V and 2 bases from J; junction bases left unmatched: 9. CDR3 nucleotide sequence: TGCAGCGTTTCATCTACTAGCGGAGCCACAGATACGCAGTATTTT. This codes for CSVSSTSGATDTQYF.

In this sample, this clonotype turned up a few times. V gene TRBV4-2 combines with J gene TRBJ2-1, with D possibly matching TRBD2 (7 bases). Trimming cost V 1 base and J 10 bases, with 17 bases left between them. This CDR3 has 15 amino acids. CDR1 LGHNA and CDR2 YNFKEQ come from the germline V gene. In DNA, the CDR3 is TGTGCCAGCAGCCAAGTAGGATTGGAGGGGGGGGAGCAGTTCTTC. Translating gives CASSQVGLEGGEQFF.

On this clonotype itself: At one end the junction does not follow the germline gene, possibly because of a read error. This sequence joins TRBV3-1 and TRBJ1-1; a possible D gene is TRBD1 (5 bases). Per the germline V gene, CDR1 is LGHDT and CDR2 is YNNKEL (reference sequence). The CDR3 is made up of 14 amino acids. The CDR3, as DNA: TGTGTCAGCAGCCAAGAGCTGAGGGGAGGTGAAGCTTTCTTT. Its protein is CVSSQELRGGEAFF.

This chain links TRBV6-2 or TRBV6-3 with TRBJ1-5, with TRBD1 as a possible D gene (5 bases). The CDR3 has 12 amino acids. Trimming left V 4 bases short and J 6 bases short, with 7 bases between. Germline V lookup: CDR1 MNHEY, CDR2 SVGEGT. This CDR3 is CASSSRVQPQHF. As DNA, the CDR3 is TGTGCCAGCAGTTCCAGGGTTCAGCCCCAGCATTTT.

In its sample, this clonotype was seen a few times. V is TRBV28 and J is TRBJ1-2; tentative D call: TRBD1 (5 bases). Germline CDR1 reads MDHEN; CDR2 reads SYDVKM. This CDR3 comprises 13 residues. V shed 5 bases and J shed 3 bases, with 10 bases lying between them. CDR3 residues: CASSLRVHYGYTF. In nucleotides, the CDR3 is TGTGCCAGCAGTCTCAGGGTTCACTATGGCTACACCTTC.

The chain links TRBV4-2 to TRBJ2-5, with 7 bases aligning to TRBD2. CDR1 is LGHNA, CDR2 YNFKEQ, per germline. The CDR3 length is 17 residues. Trimming at V came to 0 bases and at J to 4 bases, leaving 11 bases not matched to a gene. CDR3 nucleotide sequence: TGTGCCAGCAGCCAAGAAGAGTTGAGCGGGGCTCGAGAGACCCAGTACTTC. This codes for CASSQEELSGARETQYF.

This clonotype has more than one count but fewer than ten. The V and J genes are TRBV20-1 and TRBJ2-5; perhaps TRBD2 as D (6 bases). This CDR3 is built from 14 residues. From germline, CDR1 is DFQATT and CDR2 SNEGSKA (reference sequence). Trimming left V 2 bases short and J 5 bases short, with 15 bases between. The CDR3 protein is CSARPPAGSETQYF. Here the CDR3 DNA reads TGCAGTGCTAGACCCCCAGCGGGTTCGGAGACCCAGTACTTC.

This clonotype was picked up a small number of times. The chain couples TRBV25-1 to TRBJ1-2, with D possibly TRBD1 on 5 matching bases. Between the trimmed V and J ends, which lost 2 bases and 8 bases, there was a span of 12 bases. Germline V gives CDR1 MGHDK, CDR2 SYGVNS. This CDR3 has 13 amino acids. The chain's CDR3 is CASSEARRDGYTF. CDR3 DNA: TGTGCCAGCAGTGAAGCTCGTAGGGACGGCTACACCTTC.

The CDR3 DNA reads TGTGCCAGCAGCTCAGGGTTCTCCTACAATGAGCAGTTCTTC. Translated: CASSSGFSYNEQFF. The genes are TRBV7-2 and TRBJ2-1, with D possibly TRBD1 on 5 matching bases. CDR3 length: 14 amino acids. Trimming left V 4 bases short and J 0 bases short, with 7 bases between. From germline, CDR1 is SGHTA and CDR2 FQGNSA. Full variable domain (remainder filled in from reference TRBV7-2 and TRBJ2-1): GAGVSQSPSNKVTEKGKDVELRCDPISGHTALYWYRQSLGQGLEFLIYFQGNSAPDKSGLPSDRFSAERTGGSVSTLTIQRTQQEDSAVYLCASSSGFSYNEQFFGPGTRLTVL.

The V gene is TRBV4-3, the J gene TRBJ2-1; 8 bases fit TRBD2. Germline assignment: CDR1 LGHNA and CDR2 YSLEER. V lost 2 bases, J lost 6 bases, and 12 bases stayed unmatched. The CDR3 is made up of 17 amino acids. CDR3 bases: TGCGCCAGCAGCCAATCCACACCAGCGGGAGCAATCAATGAGCAGTTCTTC. Its protein is CASSQSTPAGAINEQFF.

V is TRBV20-1 and J is TRBJ2-1; 11 nucleotides agree with TRBD2. This CDR3 region has 14 residues. Germline V lookup: CDR1 DFQATT, CDR2 SNEGSKA (reference sequence). Germline trimming cut 5 bases from V and 5 bases from J; bases unmatched to any gene: 5. The CDR3 bases are TGCAGTGCTCTTAGCGGGAGGGCCCACAATGAGCAGTTCTTC. Protein product: CSALSGRAHNEQFF.

The chain combines TRBV18 with TRBJ2-7; D is uncertain. The DNA matches TRBJ2-5 better at its end, which makes the J call doubtful. Germline CDR1 KGHSH, CDR2 LQKENI. The CDR3 length is 15 residues. CDR3 loop: CASSPREQPSGTQYF. CDR3 nucleotide sequence: TGTGCCAGCTCACCACGGGAACAGCCGTCTGGGACCCAGTACTTC.

V and J are TRBV7-2 and TRBJ2-1; no definite D call. V was cut by 4 bases and J by 0 bases, with 10 bases left in between. Germline CDR1 is SGHTA and CDR2 is FQGNSA. This CDR3 spans 15 amino acids. The DNA for the CDR3 is TGTGCCAGCAGCTCCGCGTCCTCCTCCTACAATGAGCAGTTCTTC. Protein product: CASSSASSSYNEQFF.

V usage is TRBV24-1 and J usage is TRBJ1-2; D unclear. This CDR3 region has 13 residues. Germline CDR1 is KGHDR and CDR2 is SFDVKD. Trimming pared 7 bases from V and 4 bases from J, leaving 12 bases between. The CDR3 reads CATSVGSIYGYTF. In nucleotides, the CDR3 is TGTGCCACCAGCGTCGGGTCGATCTATGGCTACACCTTC.

This sequence joins TRBV2 and TRBJ2-1; tentatively, D is TRBD2 (6 bases). CDR1 and CDR2 (germline): SNHLY, FYNNEI. The CDR3 is made up of 16 amino acids. V lost 7 bases to trimming and J lost 5 bases, with 21 bases between them. In nucleotides, the CDR3 is TGTGCCAGCACGAGACGACTAGTTAGGAATGACAATGAGCAGTTCTTC. Its protein is CASTRRLVRNDNEQFF.

This clonotype has at least ten counts. The chain recombines TRBV4-3 with TRBJ2-7; D not certain. This CDR3 spans 14 amino acids. Trimming removed 0 bases at V and 4 bases at J, with 10 bases between. Germline-derived CDR1 and CDR2 are LGHNA and YSLEER. CDR3: CASSQDLGSYEQYF. CDR3 coding DNA: TGCGCCAGCAGCCAAGATCTGGGCTCTTACGAGCAGTACTTC.

The rearrangement links TRBV4-2 to TRBJ1-1; maybe TRBD1 (5 bases). This CDR3 has 17 residues. Germline V lookup: CDR1 LGHNA, CDR2 YNFKEQ. Between the trimmed V and J ends, which lost 7 bases and 0 bases, there was a span of 21 bases. CDR3 residues: CASTLGSRGFMNTEAFF. The CDR3 DNA sequence: TGTGCCAGCACCCTTGGGTCCCGGGGCTTCATGAACACTGAAGCTTTCTTT.

The chain joins TRBV5-1 to TRBJ2-1, with no clear D. CDR1 is SGHRS and CDR2 is YFSETQ in the germline V gene. This CDR3 is 16 amino acids long. Trimming pared 0 bases from V and 7 bases from J, leaving 17 bases between. The CDR3 is CASSLAVIGYPNEQFF. CDR3 coding DNA: TGCGCCAGCAGCTTGGCGGTAATCGGCTACCCAAATGAGCAGTTCTTC.

This clonotype was observed a handful of times. V is TRBV25-1 and J is TRBJ1-2; D uncertain. CDR1 MGHDK and CDR2 SYGVNS come from the germline V gene. This CDR3 spans 15 amino acids. Trimming removed 2 bases from V and 2 bases from J, with 12 bases in between. The CDR3, as DNA: TGTGCCAGCAGTGAACTGACTAACGCAAACTATGGCTACACCTTC. It encodes CASSELTNANYGYTF.

The chain carries TRBV20-1 and TRBJ2-1; D is unclear. This CDR3 is 14 amino acids long. Germline V CDR1 and CDR2: DFQATT, SNEGSKA (reference sequence). V was trimmed by 3 bases and J by 0 bases, leaving 9 bases between them. The CDR3 DNA is TGCAGTGCTAGTTCGTTTGGCTCCTACAATGAGCAGTTCTTC. Protein product: CSASSFGSYNEQFF.

This clonotype came up a few times. The junction shows a germline mismatch at one end, possibly a read error. The chain couples TRBV5-1 to TRBJ2-5; 9 positions match TRBD1. This CDR3 contains 13 residues. Germline V gene lookup returns CDR1 SGHRS and CDR2 YFSETQ. The CDR3 spells CASRTGVQETQYF. The CDR3 coding sequence is TGTGCCAGCAGGACAGGGGTCCAAGAGACCCAGTACTTC.

This clonotype was observed at least ten times. The CDR3 reads CASSLQGNTEAFF. In DNA form, the CDR3 reads TGTGCCAGCAGCCTACAGGGTAACACTGAAGCTTTCTTT. The genes are TRBV7-2 and TRBJ1-1, with D maybe TRBD1 (6 bases). The length of the CDR3 is 13 residues. Trimming took off 5 bases at V and 2 bases at J, with 9 bases between the two ends. The germline gives CDR1 SGHTA, CDR2 FQGNSA.

This clonotype came up a few times. The chain employs TRBV29-1 and TRBJ2-7; TRBD1 or TRBD2 may be the D gene (5 bases each). V lost 3 bases and J 5 bases, leaving 17 bases between the germline ends. The CDR3 has 14 residues. Germline V lookup: CDR1 SQVTM, CDR2 ANQGSEA. Here the CDR3 reads CSVEASRGTNEQYF. The CDR3 DNA is TGCAGCGTTGAGGCTAGCCGGGGCACCAACGAGCAGTACTTC.

This clonotype was detected a few times. This chain connects TRBV6-1 to TRBJ2-7; the D gene could be TRBD1 or TRBD2 (6 bases each). Germline-derived CDR1 and CDR2 are MNHNS and SASEGT. Trimming left V 4 bases short and J 0 bases short, with 25 bases between. The CDR3 length is 19 residues. The CDR3 nucleotides are TGTGCCAGCAGTGGCCCCGGGAGACAGGCCAGCAGGAGCTCCTACGAGCAGTACTTC. Its translation: CASSGPGRQASRSSYEQYF.

This clonotype appeared a few times. The chain uses TRBV7-2 and TRBJ2-1, with D possibly called TRBD1 or TRBD2 (6 bases each). The CDR3 consists of 15 residues. V was shortened by 5 bases and J by 8 bases, with 19 bases between the two germline ends. CDR1 and CDR2 (germline): SGHTA, FQGNSA. This CDR3 reads CASSPRRGGSDEQFF. For the CDR3, the DNA is TGTGCCAGCAGCCCCCGCCGAGGGGGGAGCGATGAGCAGTTCTTC.